Listed below are T cell receptor beta chains from one sample, sequenced in a study of OX40 agonist ivuxolimab in advanced cancers. Profiled with immunoSEQ multiplex PCR; TCRdb holds only in-frame clones, not every one. The sample includes roughly 15,000 clones, more than 75% of them seen just once. The sequencing here drew on CD4+ or CD8+ T cells sorted from blood, taken in a trial of the OX40 agonist ivuxolimab. These receptors were taken from an adult with an advanced solid tumor such as melanoma, head and neck, liver or kidney cancer. Both conserved end residues are part of each CDR3. D genes are given only for firm matches. Clone size appears in some rows only: once, few, many, or a class for an expanded clone.

V gene,D gene,J gene,clone size,CDR3 DNA,CDR3 protein
TRBV5-1,TRBD1,TRBJ2-2,-,TGCGCCAGCAGCCGACCGGGACAGGGTTCCGGGGAGCTGTTTTTT,CASSRPGQGSGELFF
TRBV9,-,TRBJ1-1,-,TGTGCCAGCAGCGTAGCGGATAACACTGAAGCTTTCTTT,CASSVADNTEAFF
TRBV20-1,TRBD2,TRBJ2-3,-,TGCAGTGCACCGACTAGCGGGAGCATAGATTTT,CSAPTSGSIDF
TRBV28,-,TRBJ1-6,-,TGTGCCAGCAGTTTAAATGATGGACATTCACCCCTCCACTTT,CASSLNDGHSPLHF
TRBV27,TRBD1,TRBJ1-1,-,TGTGCCAGCAGACAAACCCAACAGGGGGCGCTTTCAGAAGCTTTCTTT,CASRQTQQGALSEAFF
TRBV28,-,TRBJ1-2,-,TGTGCCAGCAGTTTGGTAGCCGGGGATTTTGGCTACACCTTC,CASSLVAGDFGYTF
TRBV27,-,TRBJ1-2,-,TGTGCCAGCAGTTTGGCCGGGACGCTCCACGGGGGCTACACCTTC,CASSLAGTLHGGYTF
TRBV6-1,TRBD1,TRBJ1-2,-,TGTGCCAGCAGGGGACAGGGGGCTTCTAACTATGGCTACACCTTC,CASRGQGASNYGYTF
TRBV4-3,TRBD2,TRBJ2-3,-,TGCGCCAGCAGCCAAGATCGGACTAGTCACGATACGCAGTATTTT,CASSQDRTSHDTQYF
TRBV29-1,TRBD1,TRBJ2-3,-,TGCAGCGTCCTACGGGACAGGGGACCAGATACGCAGTATTTT,CSVLRDRGPDTQYF
TRBV27,-,TRBJ2-7,few,-,CASSTSTGVRDLEQYF
TRBV10-3,-,TRBJ2-3,-,TGTGCCATCACTGCGGGACACACAGATACGCAGTATTTT,CAITAGHTDTQYF
TRBV19,-,TRBJ2-7,-,TGTGCCAGTAGTATGGGACTCGGAACCTACGAGCAGTACTTC,CASSMGLGTYEQYF
TRBV19,TRBD2,TRBJ2-1,-,TGTGCCAGTAGCCAAAATCCGGGACTAGCGGGAATCTCAACCTACAATGAGCAGTTCTTC,CASSQNPGLAGISTYNEQFF
TRBV15,-,TRBJ2-1,once,TGTGCCACCAGCCCAGACACAGGGAATGAGCAGTTCTTC,CATSPDTGNEQFF
TRBV29-1,TRBD2,TRBJ2-1,-,TGCAGCGTTGAAGACGGGCTAGCGGGATTCGCTGAGCAGTTCTTC,CSVEDGLAGFAEQFF
TRBV30,-,TRBJ2-2,-,TGTGCCTGGAGTCCCCCGGCGTCTCTAACCGGGGAGCTGTTTTTT,CAWSPPASLTGELFF
TRBV28,TRBD2,TRBJ2-3,-,TGTGCCCTAGCGGGGGGGGTCACAGATACGCAGTATTTT,CALAGGVTDTQYF
TRBV28,TRBD2,TRBJ2-1,-,TGTGCCAGCAGCAAATTGACTAGCGGGAGTTCTTTCGATGAGCAGTTCTTC,CASSKLTSGSSFDEQFF
TRBV5-1,-,TRBJ2-2,-,TGCGCCAGCAGCGCAAGCGGACGCGACACCGGGGAGCTGTTTTTT,CASSASGRDTGELFF
TRBV19,-,TRBJ2-5,-,TGTGCCAGTAGTCCCCAAGGGGGTAGGGAGACCCAGTACTTC,CASSPQGGRETQYF
TRBV29-1,-,TRBJ2-2,-,TGCAGCGTTGGTAACGGGGCCGGGGAGCTGTTTTTT,CSVGNGAGELFF
TRBV5-1,TRBD2,TRBJ2-5,-,TGCGCCAGCAGCGCGGGAGGGGCAAAAGAGACCCAGTACTTC,CASSAGGAKETQYF
TRBV27,TRBD1,TRBJ2-1,-,TGTGCCAGCAGTTATCGACAGGGACGAAGCAATGAGCAGTTCTTC,CASSYRQGRSNEQFF
TRBV5-1,TRBD1,TRBJ1-2,few,TGCGCCAGCAGCTTGGTGACAGGGTCGGACTATGGCTACACCTTC,CASSLVTGSDYGYTF
TRBV27,-,TRBJ2-2,once,TGTGCCAGCAGTTCCCGTTCATCGCACACCGGGGAGCTGTTTTTT,CASSSRSSHTGELFF
TRBV7-6,TRBD1,TRBJ1-5,-,TGTGCCAGCAGCATACTCCGGGACAGAAATAGCAATCAGCCCCAGCATTTT,CASSILRDRNSNQPQHF
TRBV5-6,-,TRBJ2-1,-,TGTGCCAGCAGCCTGGAACTAGTGAGCTCCTACAATGAGCAGTTCTTC,CASSLELVSSYNEQFF
TRBV7-2,TRBD1,TRBJ2-5,few,TGTGCCAGCAACGTACAGGGGCTAGAGACCCAGTACTTC,CASNVQGLETQYF
TRBV6-5,-,TRBJ1-5,-,TGTGCCAGCAGACAGGATTGGGGGTCGAATCAGCCCCAGCATTTT,CASRQDWGSNQPQHF
TRBV6-5,-,TRBJ1-2,-,TGTGCCAGCAGTGATGGGTTTGGCTACACCTTC,CASSDGFGYTF
TRBV7-3,TRBD2,TRBJ2-3,-,TGTGCCAGCAGCTCCAATGGACTAGCGGGAGGGGGAACAGATACGCAGTATTTT,CASSSNGLAGGGTDTQYF